The 30 T cell receptor beta chains presented below share a single source sample, sequenced in a study of OX40 agonist ivuxolimab in advanced cancers. TCRdb's table, derived via immunoSEQ multiplex PCR, lists solely in-frame clones and lacks some. The sample records 75,000 to 85,000 clones, around 86% being singletons. Sequencing was performed on CD4+ or CD8+ T cells sorted from blood, taken in a trial of the OX40 agonist ivuxolimab. The source of these receptors is an adult with an advanced solid tumor such as melanoma, head and neck, liver or kidney cancer.

This chain joins TRBV2 and TRBJ2-3; no clear D gene. V was shortened by 2 bases and J by 0 bases, with 12 bases between the two germline ends. Germline V lookup: CDR1 SNHLY, CDR2 FYNNEI. The CDR3 has 16 amino acids. Here the CDR3 DNA reads TGTGCCAGCAGTGAACAGCCTCCTATTAGCACAGATACGCAGTATTTT. Its protein product is CASSEQPPISTDTQYF.

CDR3 residues: CSVLRTGWEETQYF. The DNA for the CDR3 is TGCAGCGTCTTGAGGACTGGGTGGGAGGAGACCCAGTACTTC. The gene calls are TRBV29-1 and TRBJ2-5, with D possibly TRBD2 on 5 matching bases. From germline, CDR1 is SQVTM and CDR2 ANQGSEA. V shed 6 bases and J shed 5 bases, with 19 bases lying between them. The CDR3 is 14 amino acids.

A few counts support this clone. The chain is built from TRBV28 and TRBJ2-5, with 10 positions matching TRBD1. V shed 5 bases, J shed 2 bases, and the junction held 8 bases outside the gene matches. Per the germline V gene, CDR1 is MDHEN and CDR2 is SYDVKM. The CDR3 totals 16 residues. CDR3 region: CASSIIPGQGQETQYF. The DNA for the CDR3 is TGTGCCAGCAGTATAATACCGGGACAGGGGCAAGAGACCCAGTACTTC.

The chain is built from TRBV15 and TRBJ2-1; 15 bases are a match to TRBD2. Germline CDR1 is LNHNV and CDR2 is YYDKDF (reference sequence). The CDR3 runs 17 residues. V trimming: 6 bases; J trimming: 8 bases; junction bases outside the gene matches: 11. This CDR3 reads CATSSSPGTSGRYEQFF. CDR3 DNA: TGTGCCACCAGTTCGAGTCCCGGGACTAGCGGGAGGTATGAGCAGTTCTTC.

The V call is TRBV28, the J call TRBJ2-3, with TRBD2 matching 7 bases. From germline, CDR1 is MDHEN and CDR2 SYDVKM. The V segment lost 6 bases and the J segment 4 bases; nucleotides outside the gene matches: 13. This CDR3 comprises 16 residues. CDR3: CASSPLLGRGSDTQYF. The CDR3, as DNA: TGTGCCAGCAGCCCTCTATTAGGGAGGGGTTCAGATACGCAGTATTTT.

For the CDR3, the DNA is TGTGCCAGCAGTCCACAGGGTCCCTATGGCTACACCTTC. It codes for CASSPQGPYGYTF. The chain couples TRBV2 to TRBJ1-2; weak D call: TRBD1 (6 bases). Germline CDR1 is SNHLY and CDR2 is FYNNEI. The CDR3 totals 13 residues. Trimming took 5 bases from V and 4 from J, leaving 11 bases between them.

This clone was detected once. V and J are TRBV19 and TRBJ1-2; 8 nucleotides match TRBD1. The CDR3 is 15 residues long. Germline CDR1 LNHDA, CDR2 SQIVND (reference sequence). V lost 3 bases to trimming and J lost 5 bases; unmatched junction nucleotides: 8. The CDR3 region has the DNA TGTGCCAGTAGTATTTTTGGACAGGGTTCTTATGGCTACACCTTC. Translation gives CASSIFGQGSYGYTF.

The J gene is TRBJ2-2, the V gene TRBV18; no clear D gene. The CDR3 loop spans 14 amino acids. The ends were cut back, 0 bases at V and 9 bases at J, with 11 bases in the middle. Germline CDR1 and CDR2: KGHSH and LQKENI. CDR3 protein: CASSPPSTGRELFF. In nucleotides, the CDR3 is TGTGCCAGCTCACCACCGAGCACCGGAAGGGAGCTGTTTTTT.

The V call is TRBV7-4, the J call TRBJ2-3; D not resolved. The ends were cut back, 2 bases at V and 2 bases at J, with 5 bases in the middle. The CDR3 loop spans 13 amino acids. The germline V gene has CDR1 SGHVT and CDR2 SQSDAQ. DNA for the CDR3: TGTGCCAGCAGCTTACTTTCCACAGATACGCAGTATTTT. It yields the protein CASSLLSTDTQYF.

The chain employs TRBV5-1 and TRBJ1-1, with 9 bases lining up with TRBD1. V was pared by 2 bases and J by 1 base, with 9 bases of the junction left unmatched. CDR1 SGHRS and CDR2 YFSETQ come from the germline V gene. This CDR3 contains 17 residues. The CDR3 sequence is CASSFGFGTGRNTEAFF. In DNA form, the CDR3 reads TGCGCCAGCAGCTTCGGGTTCGGGACAGGGAGGAACACTGAAGCTTTCTTT. The full variable domain, rest sourced from reference TRBV5-1 and TRBJ1-1, is KAGVTQTPRYLIKTRGQQVTLSCSPISGHRSVSWYQQTPGQGLQFLFEYFSETQRNKGNFPGRFSGRQFSNSRSEMNVSTLELGDSALYLCASSFGFGTGRNTEAFFGQGTRLTVV.

Here the CDR3 reads CASSESGTGLLEQYF. The CDR3 DNA follows: TGCGCCAGCAGCGAGTCCGGGACAGGGCTCTTGGAGCAGTACTTC. The chain combines TRBV5-1 with TRBJ2-7; 9 nucleotides align to TRBD1. The CDR3 covers 15 residues. V shed 4 bases and J 7 bases; nucleotides not matched to a gene: 12. The V gene's germline CDR1 is SGHRS and CDR2 YFSETQ.

This clone was counted a single time. The J gene is TRBJ1-4, the V gene TRBV11-2; TRBD1 might be the D (5 bases). The CDR3 sequence is 14 residues long. Germline CDR1 and CDR2: SGHAT and FQNNGV. V lost 3 bases and J 7 bases, leaving 12 bases between the germline ends. CDR3 coding DNA: TGTGCCAGCAGCTTCAGGAACGGGGCTGAAAAACTGTTTTTT. Amino acid sequence: CASSFRNGAEKLFF. Filled out from reference TRBV11-2 and TRBJ1-4, the complete variable domain reads EAGVAQSPRYKIIEKRQSVAFWCNPISGHATLYWYQQILGQGPKLLIQFQNNGVVDDSQLPKDRFSAERLKGVDSTLKIQPAKLEDSAVYLCASSFRNGAEKLFFGSGTQLSVL.

The chain has TRBV5-1 and TRBJ2-1; 7 bases match TRBD1. This CDR3 has 16 residues. V lost 6 bases and J lost 0; bases outside the gene matches: 9. CDR1 and CDR2 from the germline V gene are SGHRS and YFSETQ. The CDR3 spells CASIPKTGLSYNEQFF. The DNA for the CDR3 is TGCGCCAGCATCCCCAAGACAGGGCTCTCCTACAATGAGCAGTTCTTC.

DNA for the CDR3: TGTGCCAGCAGCGGGGCGCCCTACAATGAGCAGTTCTTC. This translates into CASSGAPYNEQFF. The chain employs TRBV6-5 and TRBJ2-1; possibly TRBD1 or TRBD2 for D (5 bases each). The germline V gene has CDR1 MNHEY and CDR2 SVGAGI. V was pared by 6 bases and J by 2 bases, with 8 bases between. The CDR3 extends over 13 amino acids.

As regards this clone: This sample includes further DNA sequences coding for the same CDR3. J is TRBJ1-1 and V is TRBV2; tentatively, D is TRBD1 (5 bases). This CDR3 comprises 11 residues. Trimming took 4 bases from V and 6 from J, leaving 6 bases between them. Germline lookup yields CDR1 SNHLY and CDR2 FYNNEI. For the CDR3, the DNA is TGTGCCAGCAGTGGAGGGGCTGAAGCTTTCTTT. Encoded protein: CASSGGAEAFF.

The gene calls are TRBV27 and TRBJ2-5, with D uncertain. The CDR3 has 16 residues. V lost 6 bases to trimming and J lost 2 bases, with 19 bases between them. The germline CDR1 and CDR2 sequences are MNHEY and SMNVEV (reference sequence). The CDR3 nucleotides read TGTGCCAGCAGGCCCAGTCCAGGCTTTCCACAAGAGACCCAGTACTTC. It codes for CASRPSPGFPQETQYF.

The chain uses TRBV5-1 and TRBJ2-3; TRBD2 might be the D (5 bases). Germline lookup yields CDR1 SGHRS and CDR2 YFSETQ. CDR3 length: 16 amino acids. V lost 0 bases and J lost 0, with 11 bases in between. The CDR3 spells CASSLVGSSSTDTQYF. The CDR3 coding sequence is TGCGCCAGCAGCTTGGTGGGGAGTAGTAGCACAGATACGCAGTATTTT.

The V call is TRBV18, the J call TRBJ2-7, with D possibly TRBD2 on 6 matching bases. The V and J ends lost 1 base and 4 bases respectively, with 20 bases between them. CDR1 and CDR2 (germline): KGHSH, LQKENI. CDR3 length: 17 amino acids. Here the CDR3 reads CASSPLAGRGVLYEQYF. CDR3 DNA sequence: TGTGCCAGCTCACCACTCGCGGGAAGGGGAGTCCTTTACGAGCAGTACTTC.

The chain has TRBV5-8 and TRBJ2-7; no definite D call. From germline, CDR1 is SGHTS and CDR2 YDEGEE. There are 12 residues in the CDR3. Trimming left V 2 bases short and J 3 bases short, with 6 bases between. The CDR3 nucleotides are TGTGCCAGCAGCTTAACCAGCTACGAGCAGTACTTC. Translation gives CASSLTSYEQYF.

This sequence joins TRBV5-4 and TRBJ2-5; 7 positions match TRBD1. The junction had 6 bases not matched to a gene; V was cut back by 4 bases and J by 3 bases. The CDR3 is 14 residues long. Germline V CDR1 and CDR2: SGHNT, YYREEE (reference sequence). The CDR3 region has the DNA TGTGCCAGCAGCCGCGACAGGGTTAAAGAGACCCAGTACTTC. Its protein is CASSRDRVKETQYF.

This rearrangement joins TRBV6-1 to TRBJ1-5; D uncertain. Germline assignment: CDR1 MNHNS and CDR2 SASEGT. The ends were cut back, 4 bases at V and 2 bases at J, with 6 bases in the middle. The CDR3 is made up of 13 amino acids. The CDR3 loop reads CASSVWGNQPQHF. The CDR3 DNA sequence: TGTGCCAGCAGTGTGTGGGGCAATCAGCCCCAGCATTTT.

This clone has just one count. Written as DNA, the CDR3 is TGTGCCAGCAGTGAGGGTTATACGGGTGTGCGGTTCTTC. It translates to CASSEGYTGVRFF. This chain links TRBV6-1 with TRBJ2-1; no clear D gene. The V end was cut by 3 bases, the J end by 15 bases, with 18 bases between. The germline V gene encodes CDR1 MNHNS and CDR2 SASEGT. The CDR3 contains 13 residues.

The rearrangement joins TRBV27 to TRBJ2-1, with a tentative D call TRBD2 (5 bases). V shed 6 bases and J shed 0 bases, with 9 bases lying between them. The CDR3 length is 14 residues. In germline, CDR1 is MNHEY, CDR2 SMNVEV (reference sequence). The chain's CDR3 is CASREASSYNEQFF. CDR3 nucleotide sequence: TGTGCCAGCAGGGAGGCCAGCTCCTACAATGAGCAGTTCTTC.

The chain couples TRBV21-1 to TRBJ1-1; the D call in the table, TRBD1, was not verified against the DNA. TRBV21-1 is a recognized pseudogene. The CDR3 has 12 amino acids. In nucleotides, the CDR3 is TGTGCCAGCAGGGACAGGGGAGGCAAAGCTTTCTTT. Protein product: CASRDRGGKAFF.

The chain links TRBV11-2 to TRBJ1-1; D is ambiguous. This CDR3 comprises 15 residues. Germline V gene data show CDR1 as SGHAT and CDR2 as FQNNGV. Trimming stripped 0 bases from V and 5 bases from J, with 13 bases between. In DNA form, the CDR3 reads TGTGCCAGCAGCTTAGATCTTAGGGTCGGGACTGAAGCTTTCTTT. This gives the protein CASSLDLRVGTEAFF.

The V call is TRBV5-1, the J call TRBJ1-2; 10 nucleotides align to TRBD1. Per germline, CDR1 SGHRS and CDR2 YFSETQ. V lost 4 bases and J lost 4; bases outside the gene matches: 19. This CDR3 is built from 19 residues. The CDR3 nucleotides are TGCGCCAGCAGCAGCTGGCACCGGGACAGGGGAGACATGGGCTATGGCTACACCTTC. Translated, it gives CASSSWHRDRGDMGYGYTF.

The rearrangement links TRBV28 to TRBJ2-3; 8 bases agree with TRBD2. From germline, CDR1 is MDHEN and CDR2 SYDVKM. V was pared by 5 bases and J by 6 bases, with 13 bases of the junction left unmatched. This CDR3 comprises 16 residues. The CDR3 protein is CASSLASGSWSDTQYF. The CDR3 nucleotides are TGTGCCAGCAGTCTCGCCAGCGGGAGCTGGAGTGATACGCAGTATTTT.

The chain couples TRBV12-5 to TRBJ2-1, with 10 nucleotides matching TRBD2. Unmatched junction bases numbered 8, after V lost 0 bases and J lost 3 bases. The CDR3 covers 18 residues. CDR1 and CDR2 from the germline V gene are LGHNT and FRNRAP. In DNA, the CDR3 is TGTGCTAGTGGTTTGGTAGATCGGGTAGCGGGAGGCTACAATGAGCAGTTCTTC. Amino acids: CASGLVDRVAGGYNEQFF. The whole variable domain, remainder taken from reference TRBV12-5 and TRBJ2-1, is DARVTQTPRHKVTEMGQEVTMRCQPILGHNTVFWYRQTMMQGLELLAYFRNRAPLDDSGMPKDRFSAEMPDATLATLKIQPSEPRDSAVYFCASGLVDRVAGGYNEQFFGPGTRLTVL.

The V and J genes are TRBV11-3 and TRBJ2-5, with 9 nucleotides matching TRBD2. The CDR3 loop spans 16 amino acids. Germline-derived CDR1 and CDR2 are SGHNT and YENEEA. Trimming removed 0 bases from V and 1 base from J; junction bases left unmatched: 3. The CDR3 loop is CASSLDGTSSQETQYF. The CDR3 DNA reads as TGTGCCAGCAGCTTAGATGGGACTAGCAGCCAAGAGACCCAGTACTTC. Filled out from reference TRBV11-3 and TRBJ2-5, the complete variable domain reads EAGVVQSPRYKIIEKKQPVAFWCNPISGHNTLYWYLQNLGQGPELLIRYENEEAVDDSQLPKDRFSAERLKGVDSTLKIQPAELGDSAVYLCASSLDGTSSQETQYFGPGTRLLVL.

The chain is built from TRBV6-5 and TRBJ2-2; perhaps TRBD2 as D (6 bases). The CDR3 is 14 residues long. V lost 4 bases and J 4 bases, leaving 10 bases between the germline ends. Germline V CDR1 and CDR2: MNHEY, SVGAGI. The chain's CDR3 is CASSSGVPTGELFF. CDR3 nucleotide sequence: TGTGCCAGCAGTTCGGGGGTCCCCACCGGGGAGCTGTTTTTT.